The rows below give T cell receptor beta chains drawn from one sample of a study of blood T cell repertoires in COVID-19. Profiled with immunoSEQ multiplex PCR; TCRdb holds only in-frame clones, not every one. The table lists fewer than 450,000 clones, roughly nine tenths of them singletons, with more than 0.9% in the top ten. The source material was PBMCs or T cells enriched from blood (not recorded which). These receptors all stem from a woman aged 30 to 39 who had recovered from COVID-19. CDR3s include the opening cysteine and the closing phenylalanine or tryptophan. The D gene is left open where the match is weak. Some rows mark clone size as missing; the rest say once, few, many or name a class of expanded clone.

clone size	D gene	V gene	CDR3 length	J gene	CDR3 DNA	CDR3 protein
-	-	TRBV7-9	12	TRBJ1-3	TGTGCCAGCAGCTCTGCTCGAGGCACCATATATTTT	CASSSARGTIYF
-	TRBD1	TRBV19	14	TRBJ1-1	TGTGCCAGTAGTCCGGACAGGGGCGGTACTGAAGCTTTCTTT	CASSPDRGGTEAFF
-	-	TRBV5-1	14	TRBJ2-4	TGCGCCAGCAGCTTGGCCGGGAGCCAAAACATTCAGTACTTC	CASSLAGSQNIQYF
-	-	TRBV7-9	13	TRBJ1-1	TGTGCCAGCAGCTTCAGGGTCTACACTGAAGCTTTCTTT	CASSFRVYTEAFF
-	-	TRBV5-5	16	TRBJ1-3	TGTGCCAGCAGCTTGGTGGGAGGCCGCTCTGGAAACACCATATATTTT	CASSLVGGRSGNTIYF
-	-	TRBV30	14	TRBJ1-4	TGTGCCTGGAGTGTACTGAGGGGGTCGGAAAAACTGTTTTTT	CAWSVLRGSEKLFF
-	-	TRBV19	13	TRBJ1-2	TGTGCCAGTAGTATAGTTTTGGACAATGGCTACACCTTC	CASSIVLDNGYTF
-	TRBD2	TRBV5-5	16	TRBJ2-3	TGTGCCAGCAGCTTGGATGGGCGGGGGAGCACAGATACGCAGTATTTT	CASSLDGRGSTDTQYF
once	TRBD1	TRBV6-2/TRBV6-3	15	TRBJ1-6	TGTGCCAGCAGTTTATCGGGACAGGGGATTTCACCCCTCCACTTT	CASSLSGQGISPLHF
few	TRBD2	TRBV5-5	15	TRBJ2-7	TGTGCCAGCAGCAATGGCCCTAGCGGCTCCTACGAGCAGTACTTC	CASSNGPSGSYEQYF
-	-	TRBV4-2	13	TRBJ1-2	TGTGCCAGCAGCCAAGATTTCACGGATGGCTACACCTTC	CASSQDFTDGYTF
few	-	TRBV29-1	15	TRBJ2-5	TGCAGCGTTGAAGAAAAGACAGGCGGCCAAGAGACCCAGTACTTC	CSVEEKTGGQETQYF
-	-	TRBV7-9	13	TRBJ1-1	TGTGCCAGCAGCCCCCCGGCGGCCACTGAAGCTTTCTTT	CASSPPAATEAFF
-	-	TRBV5-1	14	TRBJ2-7	TGCGCCAGCAGCTCTTTCGGACAACCCTACGAGCAGTACTTC	CASSSFGQPYEQYF
-	-	TRBV6-6	11	TRBJ1-1	TGTGCCAGCAGTACAGGATCTGAAGCTTTCTTT	CASSTGSEAFF
-	TRBD2	TRBV11-3	15	TRBJ2-1	TGTGCCAGCAGCTTAGAGGGACTAGCGGGGAGTGAGCAGTTCTTC	CASSLEGLAGSEQFF
-	-	TRBV7-9	15	TRBJ2-4	TGTGCCAGCAGCTCGCGGAACCTAGCCAAAAACATTCAGTACTTC	CASSSRNLAKNIQYF
-	-	TRBV6-5	14	TRBJ1-1	TGTGCCAGCAGCTCCCGCTCTGGGGGGACTGAAGCTTTCTTT	CASSSRSGGTEAFF
-	TRBD2	TRBV2	15	TRBJ2-3	TGTGCCAGCAGTGAGCACCGGACTAGCGAGAGTACGCAGTATTTT	CASSEHRTSESTQYF
-	-	TRBV27	11	TRBJ2-1	TGTGCCAGCAGGGACAGCGATGAGCAGTTCTTC	CASRDSDEQFF
-	-	TRBV12-3/TRBV12-4	12	TRBJ1-4	TGTGCCAGCAGTTCCGGAGGGGAAAAACTGTTTTTT	CASSSGGEKLFF
-	-	TRBV12-3/TRBV12-4	13	TRBJ2-7	TGTGCCAGCAGTTTAGCCCCAGGGGTTGAGGGATACTTC	CASSLAPGVEGYF
few	-	TRBV2	15	TRBJ1-2	TGTGCCAGCAGTGAAGGAGGGTTGAGTAGCTATGGCTACACCTTC	CASSEGGLSSYGYTF
-	TRBD1	TRBV5-1	17	TRBJ2-1	TGCGCCAGCAGCCAGAATCACCCGGGACAGGGGAGGAATGAGCAGTTCTTC	CASSQNHPGQGRNEQFF
-	-	TRBV12-3/TRBV12-4	13	TRBJ1-2	TGTGCCAGCAGTTTTGTGGGCTCCTATGGCTACACCTTC	CASSFVGSYGYTF
-	-	TRBV19	14	TRBJ1-4	TGTGCCAGTAGTATATGGGGGCCGGGAGAAAAACTGTTTTTT	CASSIWGPGEKLFF
-	TRBD1	TRBV9	14	TRBJ2-1	TGTGCCAGCAGCCGGGACAGGGGGTACAATGAGCAGTTCTTC	CASSRDRGYNEQFF
many	TRBD1	TRBV3-1/TRBV3-2	14	TRBJ1-6	TGTGCCAGCAGCCTCCCGGACAGGTTTTCACCCCTCCACTTT	CASSLPDRFSPLHF
few	TRBD1	TRBV4-2	16	TRBJ1-3	TGTGCCAGCAGCGACTCCGGGACAGGGGTGGGAAACACCATATATTTT	CASSDSGTGVGNTIYF
few	-	TRBV28	14	TRBJ1-3	TGTGCCAGCATCGAGGCCCGCTCTGGAAACACCATATATTTT	CASIEARSGNTIYF
-	-	TRBV15	14	TRBJ2-1	TGTGCCACCGCCGCAGGGGATAACAATCATGAGCAGTTCTTC	CATAAGDNNHEQFF
few	TRBD1	TRBV2	14	TRBJ1-1	TGTGCCAGCACCGGACAGGGAACGGACACTGAAGCTTTCTTT	CASTGQGTDTEAFF
-	-	TRBV10-3	15	TRBJ2-3	TGTGCCATCAGTGAGTCGACATTGGGCACAGATACGCAGTATTTT	CAISESTLGTDTQYF
once	-	TRBV29-1	12	TRBJ2-7	TGCAGCGTTCAGACAGGACCCTACGAGCAGTACTTC	CSVQTGPYEQYF
-	-	TRBV3-1/TRBV3-2	16	TRBJ2-1	TGTGCCAGCAGCCAAGATCAAGCGATTCCCCACAATGAGCAGTTCTTC	CASSQDQAIPHNEQFF
-	-	TRBV7-9	15	TRBJ1-4	TGTGCCAGCAGCTTAGGTCCGCGCGCAAATGAAAAACTGTTTTTT	CASSLGPRANEKLFF
-	-	TRBV9	15	TRBJ2-7	TGTGCCAGCAGCGTCTCTGCAGGCGACTCCTACGAGCAGTACTTC	CASSVSAGDSYEQYF
-	TRBD1	TRBV11-2	14	TRBJ1-2	TGTGCCAGCAGCCCCAGGGGGCAGAACTATGGCTACACCTTC	CASSPRGQNYGYTF
-	-	TRBV12-3/TRBV12-4	12	TRBJ2-7	TGTGCCAGCAGCCGGACAGCCCGCGAGCAGTACTTC	CASSRTAREQYF
-	-	TRBV10-2	13	TRBJ2-1	TGCGCCGCCGGGACTGAAGGATACAATGAGCAGTTCTTC	CAAGTEGYNEQFF